Presented here are 8 T cell receptor beta chains from one specimen sequenced in a study of blood T cell repertoires in COVID-19 (dated by TCRdb to 2018 to 2021). The library was obtained by the immunoSEQ multiplex PCR assay. TCRdb obtained this table from immuneACCESS and retained in-frame rearrangements with V and J assigned. These tables miss some clones; where compared with another copy, unresolved V genes account for less than half of the shortfall, and the remainder is unexplained. In this sample the table shows 99,000 or so clones, over 65% of which occur a single time. The ten top clones hold around a quarter of the sample. The sequenced sample was peripheral blood. The receptors here all came from a man aged 60-69 years with acute or convalescent COVID-19.

V usage is TRBV6-5 and J usage is TRBJ1-2; D is unresolved. Germline-derived CDR1 and CDR2 are MNHEY and SVGAGI. The V end was cut by 0 bases, the J end by 5 bases, with 16 bases between. The CDR3 length is 16 residues. The CDR3 loop is CASSYSRPADGYGYTF. CDR3 DNA: TGTGCCAGCAGTTACTCGAGGCCGGCCGACGGGTATGGCTACACCTTC.

V usage is TRBV7-2 and J usage is TRBJ2-7, with 8 nucleotides matching TRBD1. CDR1 is SGHTA and CDR2 is FQGNSA in the germline V gene. The CDR3 is made up of 15 amino acids. J lost 4 bases, V lost 1 base, and 6 bases had no gene match. CDR3 amino acids: CASSLGTGRLYEQYV. Written as DNA, the CDR3 is TGTGCCAGCAGCTTAGGGACAGGGAGACTATACGAGCAGTACGTC.

The rearrangement links TRBV19 to TRBJ2-2; TRBD2 matches at 7 bases. V lost 5 bases and J lost 5; bases outside the gene matches: 5. Germline-derived CDR1 and CDR2 are LNHDA and SQIVND (reference sequence). This CDR3 has 14 amino acids. The CDR3 here is CASSLAGETGELFF. CDR3 coding DNA: TGTGCCAGTAGTCTGGCGGGAGAGACCGGGGAGCTGTTTTTT.

The chain joins TRBV6-5 to TRBJ2-7; 10 bases map to TRBD1. There are 14 residues in the CDR3. Germline V gene data show CDR1 as MNHEY and CDR2 as SVGAGI. The V segment lost 3 bases and the J segment 6 bases; nucleotides outside the gene matches: 5. This CDR3 is CASSYTGQGGEQYF. In DNA form, the CDR3 reads TGTGCCAGCAGTTATACAGGACAGGGGGGCGAGCAGTACTTC.

The count of this clone is one. V usage is TRBV5-6 and J usage is TRBJ2-1; 13 nucleotides match TRBD2. CDR1 SGHDT and CDR2 YYEEEE come from the germline V gene. The CDR3 has 16 amino acids. The J segment lost 8 bases and the V segment lost 2 bases, leaving 7 bases of the junction unmatched. The CDR3 loop reads CASSLIGLAGVDEQFF. The CDR3 bases are TGTGCCAGCAGCTTAATCGGACTAGCGGGAGTCGATGAGCAGTTCTTC.

The V gene is TRBV25-1, the J gene TRBJ2-3; 7 nucleotides align to TRBD1. Trimming removed 6 bases from V and 10 bases from J; junction bases left unmatched: 10. The germline V gene encodes CDR1 MGHDK and CDR2 SYGVNS. The CDR3 extends over 13 amino acids. In DNA form, the CDR3 reads TGTGCCAGCAGGCAGGGGGAAGGGGCTTCGCAGTATTTT. Residues: CASRQGEGASQYF.

V and J are TRBV4-3 and TRBJ2-3, with TRBD2 identical over 9 bases. The junction had 12 bases not matched to a gene; V was cut back by 0 bases and J by 2 bases. CDR1 and CDR2 (germline): LGHNA, YSLEER. The CDR3 length is 19 residues. The CDR3 loop is CASSQEFGRGRESTDTQYF. The CDR3 DNA follows: TGCGCCAGCAGCCAAGAGTTCGGTCGCGGGAGGGAATCCACAGATACGCAGTATTTT.

V is TRBV6-2 or TRBV6-3 and J is TRBJ2-7; 7 bases are shared with TRBD1. The germline V gene has CDR1 MNHEY and CDR2 SVGEGT. With V trimmed by 2 bases and J by 7 bases, 5 bases remained unmatched. The CDR3 spans 13 residues. Here the CDR3 reads CASSYRTGGEQYV. As DNA, the CDR3 is TGTGCCAGCAGTTACCGGACAGGCGGGGAGCAGTACGTC.